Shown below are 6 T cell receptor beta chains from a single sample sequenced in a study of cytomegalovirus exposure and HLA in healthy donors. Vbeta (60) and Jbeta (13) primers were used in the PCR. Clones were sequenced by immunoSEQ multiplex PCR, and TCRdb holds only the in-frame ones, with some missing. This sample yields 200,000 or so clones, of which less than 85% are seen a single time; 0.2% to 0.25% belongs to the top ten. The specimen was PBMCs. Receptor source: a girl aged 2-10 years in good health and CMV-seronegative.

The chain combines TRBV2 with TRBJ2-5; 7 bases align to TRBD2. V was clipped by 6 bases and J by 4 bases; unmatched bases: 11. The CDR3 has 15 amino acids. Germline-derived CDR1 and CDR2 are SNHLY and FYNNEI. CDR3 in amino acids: CASSPSAGLGETQYF. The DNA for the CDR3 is TGTGCCAGCAGCCCCTCAGCGGGATTAGGAGAGACCCAGTACTTC.

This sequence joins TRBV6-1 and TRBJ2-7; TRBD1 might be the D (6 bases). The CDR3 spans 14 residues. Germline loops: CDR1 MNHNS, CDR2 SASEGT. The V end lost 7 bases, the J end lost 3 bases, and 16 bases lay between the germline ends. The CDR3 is CASKASRGDYEQYF. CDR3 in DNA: TGTGCCAGCAAGGCGTCCAGGGGCGACTACGAGCAGTACTTC.

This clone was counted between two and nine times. Here the CDR3 DNA reads TGTGCCAGCAGCTTGTATCGGGGGAACACTGAAGCTTTCTTT. Translation: CASSLYRGNTEAFF. The rearrangement links TRBV7-2 to TRBJ1-1; the D is unclear. The V gene lost 3 bases and the J gene lost 1 base, with 9 bases spanning the gap. The germline V gene has CDR1 SGHTA and CDR2 FQGNSA. CDR3 length equals 14 residues.

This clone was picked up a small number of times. The CDR3 here is CASSWLERGQTSSYEQYF. The CDR3 coding sequence is TGCGCCAGCAGCTGGCTCGAACGAGGGCAGACTAGCTCCTACGAGCAGTACTTC. The gene calls are TRBV5-1 and TRBJ2-7, with D perhaps TRBD2 (6 bases). Germline V CDR1 and CDR2: SGHRS, YFSETQ. Trimming shortened V by 3 bases and J by 0 bases, and 22 bases separated the two germline ends. The CDR3 is 18 amino acids.

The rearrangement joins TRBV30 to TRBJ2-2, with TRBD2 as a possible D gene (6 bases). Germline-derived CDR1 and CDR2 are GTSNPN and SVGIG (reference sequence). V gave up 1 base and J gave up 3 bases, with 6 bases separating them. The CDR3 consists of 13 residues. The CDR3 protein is CAWSGGDTGELFF. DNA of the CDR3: TGTGCCTGGAGTGGGGGGGACACCGGGGAGCTGTTTTTT.

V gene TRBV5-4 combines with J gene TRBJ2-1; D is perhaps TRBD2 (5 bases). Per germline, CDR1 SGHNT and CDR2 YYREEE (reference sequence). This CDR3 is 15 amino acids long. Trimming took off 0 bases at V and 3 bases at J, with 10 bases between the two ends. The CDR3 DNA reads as TGTGCCAGCAGCTTGGATTCGGGATACTACAATGAGCAGTTCTTC. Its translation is CASSLDSGYYNEQFF.